This T cell receptor (beta chain) was found in a study of cytomegalovirus exposure and HLA in healthy donors. For this clone: Its antigen is still unknown.

Findings and caveats of the study: Presence/absence analysis assumed near-uniform sequencing depth across donors.

The PCR employed 60 Vbeta primers together with 13 Jbeta primers. TCRdb's table, derived via immunoSEQ multiplex PCR, lists solely in-frame clones and lacks some. This table has around 150,000 clones, about 75% appearing once. Specimen: PBMCs. The source is a male donor in good health and CMV-seronegative.

The CDR3 bases are TGTGCCAGTAGTGGGCAGGGAAGGTATGGCTACACCTTC. Its protein is CASSGQGRYGYTF. The rearrangement links TRBV19 to TRBJ1-2; a possible D gene is TRBD1 (5 bases). Looked up from germline, CDR1 is LNHDA and CDR2 is SQIVND (reference sequence). The CDR3 extends over 13 amino acids. V lost 5 bases and J 5 bases, leaving 12 bases between the germline ends.